The 10 T cell receptor beta chains below all came from one sample that was sequenced in a study of cytomegalovirus exposure and HLA in healthy donors. Primers included in the PCR were 60 Vbeta and 13 Jbeta primers. The assay was immunoSEQ multiplex PCR, and TCRdb's table has in-frame clones only and misses some. The data show about 91,000 clones, with roughly two thirds seen just once and roughly 2% held by the top ten. The sequencing input was PBMCs. These receptors all stem from a human donor in good health.

The chain uses TRBV5-4 and TRBJ2-1; 8 nucleotides match TRBD2. Trimming cost V 4 bases and J 2 bases; bases outside gene matches: 5. The CDR3 runs to 15 residues. Germline values: CDR1 SGHNT, CDR2 YYREEE (reference sequence). CDR3 sequence: CASSPTGGAYNEQFF. The CDR3 DNA follows: TGTGCCAGCAGCCCGACGGGGGGGGCCTACAATGAGCAGTTCTTC.

This clone occurred a few times. The V and J genes are TRBV5-1 and TRBJ2-5; D is uncertain. Per the germline V gene, CDR1 is SGHRS and CDR2 is YFSETQ. The CDR3 is made up of 14 amino acids. V was pared by 1 base and J by 1 base, with 8 bases between. The CDR3 is CASSLIWAQETQYF. The CDR3 DNA sequence: TGCGCCAGCAGCTTGATCTGGGCCCAAGAGACCCAGTACTTC.

This clone has more than one count but fewer than ten. In DNA, the CDR3 is TGCGCCAGCAGCCAGTCACCGGGACTAGCGTACAATGAGCAGTTCTTC. Its protein is CASSQSPGLAYNEQFF. The chain links TRBV4-3 to TRBJ2-1, with 10 bases matching TRBD2. CDR3 length: 16 residues. V shed 3 bases and J 4 bases; nucleotides not matched to a gene: 6. The germline V gene encodes CDR1 LGHNA and CDR2 YSLEER.

This clone was seen more than once but under ten times. The chain is built from TRBV29-1 and TRBJ2-3; possibly TRBD1 for D (5 bases). There are 15 residues in the CDR3. Trimming stripped 2 bases from V and 4 bases from J, with 16 bases between. In germline, CDR1 is SQVTM, CDR2 ANQGSEA. CDR3 nucleotides: TGCAGCGTTGAAAAGGGGCAGGGCCGGGCAGATACGCAGTATTTT. It codes for CSVEKGQGRADTQYF.

The genes are TRBV2 and TRBJ1-5; a weak D match, TRBD1 (6 bases). V lost 6 bases, J lost 6 bases, and 18 bases lay in between. The CDR3 runs to 15 residues. Germline V lookup: CDR1 SNHLY, CDR2 FYNNEI. CDR3 coding DNA: TGTGCCAGCAGGGCCGGGGGGGCGCAGGGTCAGCCCCAGCATTTT. This translates into CASRAGGAQGQPQHF.

This clone was observed once. V gene TRBV6-5 combines with J gene TRBJ1-2; TRBD1 might be the D (5 bases). Germline-derived CDR1 and CDR2 are MNHEY and SVGAGI. Trimming shortened V by 2 bases and J by 2 bases, and 15 bases separated the two germline ends. The CDR3 contains 16 residues. Here the CDR3 reads CASSYPPGRPNYGYTF. The CDR3 nucleotides are TGTGCCAGCAGTTACCCCCCAGGGAGGCCAAACTATGGCTACACCTTC.

The rearrangement links TRBV9 to TRBJ1-1; D is perhaps TRBD1 (5 bases). Trimming removed 4 bases at V and 4 bases at J, with 17 bases between. Per germline, CDR1 SGDLS and CDR2 YYNGEE. The CDR3 length is 15 residues. CDR3 in amino acids: CASSSGLEGTTEAFF. The CDR3 nucleotides are TGTGCCAGCAGCTCCGGATTGGAGGGGACCACTGAAGCTTTCTTT.

J is TRBJ2-1 and V is TRBV4-3; 7 bases are shared with TRBD1. The CDR3 totals 15 residues. The germline gives CDR1 LGHNA, CDR2 YSLEER. V dropped 4 bases and J dropped 7; count of bases not matched to a gene: 10. In DNA, the CDR3 is TGCGCCAGCAGCCCAATCTACAGGGGCTGGAATGAGCAGTTCTTC. Amino acids: CASSPIYRGWNEQFF.

This clone was seen more than once but under ten times. This sequence joins TRBV7-9 and TRBJ2-5; D is possibly TRBD1 (6 bases). With 5 bases removed from V and 8 bases from J, the gap between germline ends came to 24 bases. The CDR3 covers 16 residues. Looked up from germline, CDR1 is SEHNR and CDR2 is FQNEAQ (reference sequence). The CDR3, as DNA: TGTGCCAGCAGCCCGCGTAATTCAGGGGTGACGATCACCCAGTACTTC. This gives the protein CASSPRNSGVTITQYF. Full variable domain (remainder filled in from reference TRBV7-9 and TRBJ2-5): DTGVSQNPRHKITKRGQNVTFRCDPISEHNRLYWYRQTLGQGPEFLTYFQNEAQLEKSRLLSDRFSAERPKGSFSTLEIQRTEQGDSAMYLCASSPRNSGVTITQYFGPGTRLLVL.

J is TRBJ1-2 and V is TRBV18, with D perhaps TRBD1 (6 bases). Germline loops: CDR1 KGHSH, CDR2 LQKENI. V was pared by 3 bases and J by 4 bases, with 21 bases between. This CDR3 has 17 amino acids. The CDR3 coding sequence is TGTGCCAGCTCACCTCGGACTCTACAGGGCCGGTCCTATGGCTACACCTTC. It is translated as CASSPRTLQGRSYGYTF.